This is a list of T cell receptor beta chains from one sample in a study of cytomegalovirus exposure and HLA in healthy donors. Method: immunoSEQ multiplex PCR; TCRdb's copy keeps in-frame clones and lacks some. The sample holds 100,000 to 120,000 clones; around 63% are singletons and the top ten take 3.2%. Specimen: PBMCs. The source is a man under 40 in good health and CMV-seronegative. CDR3s include the opening cysteine and the closing phenylalanine or tryptophan. Fields, in order: V gene, J gene, D gene, clone size, CDR3 DNA, CDR3 protein. A D gene is named only where the DNA matches it firmly. Expanded clones get a size class; other rows say once, few or many, or leave the size out.

TRBV4-2	TRBJ2-7	.	few	TGTGCCAGCAGCCCTTACACCTCCTACGAGCAGTACTTC	CASSPYTSYEQYF
TRBV11-2	TRBJ2-1	TRBD1	.	TGTGCCAGCAGCCTGACAGGGTGGTCGTACAATGAGCAGTTCTTC	CASSLTGWSYNEQFF
TRBV30	TRBJ1-2	.	.	TGTGCCGGCACGGACACCTTCTATGGCTACACCTTC	CAGTDTFYGYTF
TRBV18	TRBJ2-5	TRBD1	.	TGTGCCAGCTCTCGAAATAGGGGACAGCAAGAGACCCAGTACTTC	CASSRNRGQQETQYF
TRBV23-1	TRBJ2-7	TRBD1	.	TGCGCCAGCAGTCTCCTGGGGGACAGACACGAGCAGTACTTC	CASSLLGDRHEQYF
TRBV2	TRBJ2-6	.	.	TGTGCCAGCGACCCTGGACAGTTTGGGGCCAACGTCCTGACTTTC	CASDPGQFGANVLTF
TRBV18	TRBJ2-7	.	.	TGTGCCAGCTCACCTACGGGACACCCCTACGAGCAGTACTTC	CASSPTGHPYEQYF
TRBV30	TRBJ1-4	TRBD1	.	TGTGCCTGGAGTGCCAGGGGGCGGAGTGAAAAACTGTTTTTT	CAWSARGRSEKLFF
TRBV14	TRBJ2-2	.	.	TGTGCCAGCAGCCCCCTCAGGGGATCGAACACCGGGGAGCTGTTTTTT	CASSPLRGSNTGELFF
TRBV30	TRBJ1-1	.	.	TGTGCCTGGTCCGGGGGACTTTCGAACACTGAAGCTTTCTTT	CAWSGGLSNTEAFF
TRBV7-2	TRBJ2-1	.	few	TGTGCCAGCAGCTTAAGGGGGGGATCGGGGAGAGGCAATGAGCAGTTCTTC	CASSLRGGSGRGNEQFF
TRBV5-1	TRBJ2-5	TRBD1	.	TGCGCCAGCAGCCCTACGACAGGGACGGTGATAGAGACCCAGTACTTC	CASSPTTGTVIETQYF
TRBV7-2	TRBJ2-3	.	once	TGTGCCAGCAGCCCCCGCGTCGATACGCAGTATTTT	CASSPRVDTQYF
TRBV18	TRBJ1-1	.	.	TGTGCCAGCTCACCCTCCCTGAACACTGAAGCTTTCTTT	CASSPSLNTEAFF
TRBV5-1	TRBJ2-1	.	few	TGCGCCAGCAGCGTTGATCGTAGCTCCTACAATGAGCAGTTCTTC	CASSVDRSSYNEQFF
TRBV27	TRBJ1-2	.	few	TGTGCCAGCAGTTTATCGGGCAGGGATGACGGCTACACCTTC	CASSLSGRDDGYTF
TRBV11-2	TRBJ2-2	.	.	TGTGCCAGCAGCTACGACAGGAACACCGGGGAGCTGTTTTTT	CASSYDRNTGELFF
TRBV25-1	TRBJ2-7	.	.	TGTGCCAGCACCTCCGGACGCGGGCCCTACGAGCAGTACTTC	CASTSGRGPYEQYF
TRBV5-1	TRBJ1-3	TRBD1	.	TGCGCCAGCAGCCCGTTACAACGACAGGGGGTCTCTGGAAACACCATATATTTT	CASSPLQRQGVSGNTIYF
TRBV4-3	TRBJ2-2	.	.	TGCGCCAGCAGCCTAGTGGTCCCGAACACCGGGGAGCTGTTTTTT	CASSLVVPNTGELFF
TRBV28	TRBJ1-1	TRBD1	.	TGTGCCAGCAGTTTAAAAAGGGGGCGTGAAGCTTTCTTT	CASSLKRGREAFF
TRBV7-9	TRBJ1-1	.	few	TGTGCCAGCCAGGGCGTTGTGAACACTGAAGCTTTCTTT	CASQGVVNTEAFF
TRBV10-3	TRBJ2-7	.	.	TGTGCCATCAGTGAGTCGACTCGGACCTACGAGCAGTACTTC	CAISESTRTYEQYF
TRBV19	TRBJ1-3	.	.	TGTGCCAGTAGTATAAATAATACAGGGAACCCTGGAAACACCATATATTTT	CASSINNTGNPGNTIYF
TRBV6-1	TRBJ2-1	TRBD1	.	TGTGCCAGCAGTGAGACAGGGGAGGCCTACAATGAGCAGTTCTTC	CASSETGEAYNEQFF